The 14 T cell receptor beta chains below come from one sample, sequenced in a study of blood T cells in healthy people across ages. The second PCR ran 7 to 11 cycles with a sample-barcoded 5' primer and J-beta primers. TCRdb ran MiXCR on the 5' RACE reads and lists one entry per CDR3 protein. The sample has 1.2 million to 1.5 million distinct CDR3 sequences, approximately 60% seen once; the top ten hold roughly 6.3%. The sequenced material came from blood. The receptors originated from a man between 18 and 29 years old in good health.

The chain employs TRBV7-2 and TRBJ2-7, with 12 bases aligning to TRBD1. The CDR3 contains 16 residues. The trim removed 8 bases at V and 5 bases at J, leaving 13 bases unmatched. CDR1 and CDR2 (germline): SGHTA, FQGNSA. The CDR3 here is CASSYYPGQGADEQYF. As DNA, the CDR3 is TGTGCCAGCTCTTATTATCCGGGACAGGGGGCCGACGAGCAGTACTTC. The full variable domain, its missing parts supplied by reference TRBV7-2 and TRBJ2-7, is GAGVSQSPSNKVTEKGKDVELRCDPISGHTALYWYRQSLGQGLEFLIYFQGNSAPDKSGLPSDRFSAERTGGSVSTLTIQRTQQEDSAVYLCASSYYPGQGADEQYFGPGTRLTVT.

J is TRBJ1-4 and V is TRBV19; D is unclear. V lost 5 bases and J 5 bases, leaving 15 bases between the germline ends. The CDR3 covers 15 residues. CDR1 is LNHDA, CDR2 SQIVND, per germline (reference sequence). The CDR3 DNA is TGTGCCAGTAGTTCATCCGGGATCGTGAATGAAAAACTGTTTTTT. Its translation: CASSSSGIVNEKLFF.

This chain connects TRBV12-5 to TRBJ2-3; 13 positions agree with TRBD2. With V trimmed by 5 bases and J by 4 bases, 12 bases remained unmatched. The germline CDR1 and CDR2 sequences are LGHNT and FRNRAP. CDR3 size: 18 residues. The CDR3 nucleotides read TGTGCTAGTGGTACGGACAGGGGACTAGCGGGACGGCCAGATACGCAGTATTTT. It yields the protein CASGTDRGLAGRPDTQYF.

This clonotype was recorded a few times. The chain has TRBV20-1 and TRBJ2-1; maybe TRBD1 (6 bases). In germline, CDR1 is DFQATT, CDR2 SNEGSKA (reference sequence). The V gene lost 0 bases and the J gene lost 3 bases, with 9 bases spanning the gap. This CDR3 spans 14 amino acids. This CDR3 reads CSARDGDIYNEQFF. The CDR3 nucleotides read TGCAGTGCTAGAGATGGGGACATCTACAATGAGCAGTTCTTC.

The rearrangement uses TRBV2 and TRBJ1-2; D unclear. This CDR3 contains 13 residues. Germline V CDR1 and CDR2: SNHLY, FYNNEI. Between the trimmed V and J ends, which lost 5 bases and 0 bases, there was a span of 7 bases. In DNA form, the CDR3 reads TGTGCCAGCAGTCCAGCTCCTAACTATGGCTACACCTTC. Encoded protein: CASSPAPNYGYTF.

This clonotype showed up just a few times. This chain uses TRBV10-3 with TRBJ1-5, with D perhaps matching TRBD1 (5 bases). V lost 3 bases and J 6 bases, leaving 15 bases between the germline ends. This CDR3 has 15 residues. The germline V gene has CDR1 ENHRY and CDR2 SYGVKD. CDR3 in DNA: TGTGCCATCAGTGATCCGGGACTCCGGGGTCAGCCCCAGCATTTT. It encodes CAISDPGLRGQPQHF.

The chain carries TRBV4-3 and TRBJ2-5, with D maybe TRBD2 (5 bases). Germline CDR1 and CDR2: LGHNA and YSLEER. CDR3 length equals 16 residues. V was pared by 1 base and J by 2 bases, with 14 bases between. The CDR3 loop reads CASSQVRASRQETQYF. The CDR3 DNA reads as TGCGCCAGCAGCCAAGTGAGAGCTAGCAGACAAGAGACCCAGTACTTC.

The chain recombines TRBV7-2 with TRBJ2-7, with D maybe TRBD2 (5 bases). The V gene's germline CDR1 is SGHTA and CDR2 FQGNSA. The ends were cut back, 0 bases at V and 4 bases at J, with 10 bases in the middle. This CDR3 is built from 14 residues. CDR3 sequence (DNA): TGTGCCAGCAGCTTAGCGGACTCCGGGTACGAGCAGTACTTC. Amino acid sequence: CASSLADSGYEQYF.

The CDR3: CSVVGRDRGRAGYTF. DNA of the CDR3: TGCAGCGTTGTTGGTAGGGACAGGGGACGGGCCGGCTACACCTTC. The chain uses TRBV29-1 and TRBJ1-2, with TRBD1 matching 10 bases. The CDR3 runs to 15 residues. CDR1 is SQVTM and CDR2 is ANQGSEA in the germline V gene. V lost 4 bases, J lost 8 bases, and 13 bases stayed unmatched.

The CDR3 loop reads CASSIGAVGSYNSPLHF. CDR3 sequence (DNA): TGTGCCAGTAGTATTGGGGCGGTCGGATCCTATAATTCACCCCTCCACTTT. The genes are TRBV19 and TRBJ1-6; the D gene is possibly TRBD1 (5 bases). V was pared by 3 bases and J by 1 base, with 13 bases between. This CDR3 comprises 17 residues. Germline V CDR1 and CDR2: LNHDA, SQIVND (reference sequence).

The rearrangement links TRBV5-1 to TRBJ2-7; 12 positions match TRBD2. Trimming cost V 0 bases and J 7 bases; bases outside gene matches: 5. This CDR3 has 15 residues. Germline V lookup: CDR1 SGHRS, CDR2 YFSETQ. The CDR3 here is CASSLGLAGGIEQYF. The CDR3 nucleotides read TGCGCCAGCAGCTTGGGTCTAGCGGGAGGGATTGAGCAGTACTTC. Drawing the rest from reference TRBV5-1 and TRBJ2-7, the complete variable domain is KAGVTQTPRYLIKTRGQQVTLSCSPISGHRSVSWYQQTPGQGLQFLFEYFSETQRNKGNFPGRFSGRQFSNSRSEMNVSTLELGDSALYLCASSLGLAGGIEQYFGPGTRLTVT.

This chain uses TRBV2 with TRBJ2-7; the D gene could be TRBD1 or TRBD2 (5 bases each). The CDR3 consists of 13 residues. Germline lookup yields CDR1 SNHLY and CDR2 FYNNEI. Trimming pared 4 bases from V and 7 bases from J, leaving 14 bases between. The CDR3 protein is CASSGMRGGEQYF. The CDR3 DNA follows: TGTGCCAGCAGTGGAATGAGGGGCGGGGAGCAGTACTTC. Combining the CDR3 with reference TRBV2 and TRBJ2-7 gives the whole variable domain EPEVTQTPSHQVTQMGQEVILRCVPISNHLYFYWYRQILGQKVEFLVSFYNNEISEKSEIFDDQFSVERPDGSNFTLKIRSTKLEDSAMYFCASSGMRGGEQYFGPGTRLTVT.

The gene calls are TRBV7-9 and TRBJ1-2; weak D call: TRBD1 (5 bases). The CDR3 length is 15 residues. CDR1 is SEHNR, CDR2 FQNEAQ, per germline (reference sequence). Trimming removed 0 bases at V and 2 bases at J, with 10 bases between. The CDR3 sequence is CASSLAGRENYGYTF. In DNA, the CDR3 is TGTGCCAGCAGCTTAGCCGGCAGGGAGAACTATGGCTACACCTTC.

The chain carries TRBV20-1 and TRBJ2-7, with TRBD2 matching 11 bases. Germline V gene data show CDR1 as DFQATT and CDR2 as SNEGSKA (reference sequence). The CDR3 is 14 amino acids. J lost 3 bases, V lost 3 bases, and 4 bases had no gene match. As DNA, the CDR3 is TGCAGTGCTAGGACCGGGACTAGCGGCTACGAGCAGTACTTC. It encodes CSARTGTSGYEQYF.